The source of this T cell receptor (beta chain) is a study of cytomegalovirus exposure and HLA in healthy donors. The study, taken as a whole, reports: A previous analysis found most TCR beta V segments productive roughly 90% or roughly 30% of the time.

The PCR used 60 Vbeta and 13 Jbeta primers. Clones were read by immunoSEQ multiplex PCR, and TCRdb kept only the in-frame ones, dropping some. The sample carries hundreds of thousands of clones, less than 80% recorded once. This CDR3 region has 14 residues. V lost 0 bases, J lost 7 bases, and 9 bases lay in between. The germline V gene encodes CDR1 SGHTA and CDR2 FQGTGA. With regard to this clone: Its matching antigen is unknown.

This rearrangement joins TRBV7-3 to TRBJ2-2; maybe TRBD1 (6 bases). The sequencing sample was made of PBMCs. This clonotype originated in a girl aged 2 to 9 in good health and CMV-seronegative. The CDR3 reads CASSLTGAGGELFF. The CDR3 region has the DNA TGTGCCAGCAGCTTAACGGGGGCTGGCGGGGAGCTGTTTTTT.